This TCR beta chain is drawn from a study of tumor-infiltrating lymphocytes in primary liver carcinoma. In this sample, this clonotype turned up many times. Joint extraction of RNA and DNA used about 17-33 mg of bulk tissue that was unsorted. Trimming cost V 9 bases and J 4 bases, with 16 bases left between them. The CDR3 totals 13 residues. In germline, CDR1 is SGHAT, CDR2 FQDESV (reference sequence). With a constant-region primer, TCR beta cDNA was made from approximately 510 ng of total RNA. Amplification in three nested multiplex PCR rounds with slightly modified ARM-PCR gave rise to TCR beta libraries. The two initial PCR rounds, nine to eleven cycles each, used TRBV1-TRBV30 forward and C-beta reverse primers. TCRdb ran MiXCR on the multiplex PCR reads and lists one entry per CDR3 protein. The sample shows about 30,000 distinct CDR3 sequences, about 71% of them seen only once.

The clonotype originates from a woman in her twenties or thirties with primary liver carcinoma and hepatitis B virus infection. This sequence joins TRBV11-1 and TRBJ2-7, with TRBD1 as a possible D gene (5 bases). The sequencing sample was made of liver tumor tissue from sampling region 3. The subset is: tumor region T3, left-lateral pole. The chain's CDR3 is CASSRGRQYEQYF. The CDR3, as DNA: TGTGCCAGTAGTAGGGGTCGACAGTACGAGCAGTACTTC. Combining the CDR3 with reference TRBV11-1 and TRBJ2-7 gives the whole variable domain EAEVAQSPRYKITEKSQAVAFWCDPISGHATLYWYRQILGQGPELLVQFQDESVVDDSQLPKDRFSAERLKGVDSTLKIQPAELGDSAMYLCASSRGRQYEQYFGPGTRLTVT.